Sequencing of this T cell receptor beta chain was carried out in a study of early T cells in non-severe SARS-CoV-2 infection (dated by TCRdb to about 2021). Study-level background: Because TCR sequencing relied on bulk RNA taken from unsorted whole blood, pairing of alpha and beta chains was not possible. Overall study results and their limits: VDJdb matching was skewed toward anti-spike CD8 responses, so virus-specific expansions were likely underestimated and private and CD4 specificities were missed.

This was a case-control study nested in a cohort of healthcare workers in London, UK, who had nasopharyngeal swab PCR tests and blood samples taken every week. Healthcare workers were recruited between 23 and 31 March 2020, during the week of the UK lockdown, and were followed weekly for up to about 16 weeks. There are a few counts of this clonotype. No cognate antigen has been identified for it. Base qualities are missing; no much larger clone stands one base away. Library preparation used 5' RACE. The sequencing machine was a NextSeq 500. To correct for sequencing error and PCR bias, the TCR library protocol tagged individual cDNA molecules with unique molecular identifiers. Sequencing covered both TCR alpha and beta chains, and within each sample the abundances of alpha and beta sequences were tightly co-correlated. Concerning the study's data processing: Decombinator V4 was used to annotate the V gene, J gene and CDR3 of the TCR sequences. TCRs were defined as expanded if a significant change between any two time points was detected under a Poisson model with p below 0.0001. TCR abundances were normalised to the total number of TCRs sequenced in each sample and reported as counts per million. MAIT TCRs were defined by TRAV1-2 paired with TRAJ12, TRAJ20 or TRAJ33, and iNKT TCRs by TRAV10 paired with TRAJ18. VDJdb, accessed on 1 November 2021, was searched for TCRs annotated for CMV, EBV and SARS-CoV-2, and TCRs annotated for more than one antigen were excluded. TCRdb's own reprocessing of the public reads used fastp at Q25 and MiXCR and kept productive beta chains. Here each entry gathers all rows of one CDR3 protein and keeps the most common genes and DNA. TCRdb's processing, not the authors', yielded these V and J calls. For this sample there are 55,000 to 80,000 distinct CDR3 sequences; about an eighth appear just once. The ten largest account for under 7% of the sample.

V lost 0 bases and J lost 4 bases; the stretch between them is 6 bases long. From the cysteine up to the phenylalanine, the CDR3 has a length of 13 residues. Only CDR3 DNA is held: 39 bases, read in frame from base 1. In the germline V gene (reference sequence), CDR1 corresponds to LGHDT and CDR2 to YNNKEL. The chain couples TRBV3-1 to TRBJ2-5; the D gene cannot be named for sure. This specimen was whole blood, taken at baseline. This clonotype was sampled from an adult who was a healthcare worker with PCR-confirmed SARS-CoV-2 infection or an uninfected control (not recorded which). The CDR3 protein sequence reads: CASSQERRETQYF. Here is the DNA: TGTGCCAGCAGCCAAGAGAGGAGAGAGACCCAGTACTTC.